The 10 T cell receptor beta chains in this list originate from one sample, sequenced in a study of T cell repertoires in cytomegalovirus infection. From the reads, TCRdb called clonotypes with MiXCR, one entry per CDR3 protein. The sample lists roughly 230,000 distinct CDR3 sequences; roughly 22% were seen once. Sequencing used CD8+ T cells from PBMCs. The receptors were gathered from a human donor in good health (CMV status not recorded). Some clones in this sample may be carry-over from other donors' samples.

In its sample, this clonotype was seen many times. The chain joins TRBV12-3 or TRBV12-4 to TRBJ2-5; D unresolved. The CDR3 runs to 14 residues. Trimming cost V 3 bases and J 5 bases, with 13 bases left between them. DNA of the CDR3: TGTGCCAGCAGTTTCTTTCAGTCGGAGGAGACCCAGTACTTC. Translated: CASSFFQSEETQYF.

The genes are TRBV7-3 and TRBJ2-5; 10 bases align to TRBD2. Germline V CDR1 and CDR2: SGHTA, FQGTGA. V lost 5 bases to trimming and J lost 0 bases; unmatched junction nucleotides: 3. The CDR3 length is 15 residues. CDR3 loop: CASSLAGAYQETQYF. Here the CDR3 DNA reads TGTGCCAGCAGCCTAGCGGGGGCGTACCAAGAGACCCAGTACTTC.

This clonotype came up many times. The CDR3 spells CASTAGYEQYF. The CDR3 DNA sequence: TGTGCCAGTACAGCGGGCTACGAGCAGTACTTC. The gene calls are TRBV19 and TRBJ2-7; tentatively, D is TRBD2 (6 bases). Trimming cost V 7 bases and J 3 bases, with 7 bases left between them. The CDR3 sequence is 11 residues long. Germline V gene data show CDR1 as LNHDA and CDR2 as SQIVND (reference sequence).

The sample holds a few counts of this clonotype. Written as DNA, the CDR3 is TGTGCCAGCGAGGGGACTAATGAAAAACTGTTTTTT. It encodes CASEGTNEKLFF. V usage is TRBV7-9 and J usage is TRBJ1-4; D might be TRBD1 (5 bases). CDR1 and CDR2 from the germline V gene are SEHNR and FQNEAQ (reference sequence). The CDR3 has 12 residues. V gave up 8 bases and J gave up 2 bases, with 6 bases separating them.

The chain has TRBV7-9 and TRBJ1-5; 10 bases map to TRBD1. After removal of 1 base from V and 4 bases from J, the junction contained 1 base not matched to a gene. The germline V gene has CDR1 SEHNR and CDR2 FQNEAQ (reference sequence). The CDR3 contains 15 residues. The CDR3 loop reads CASSLGQGANQPQHF. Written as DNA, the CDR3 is TGTGCCAGCAGCTTAGGACAGGGGGCAAATCAGCCCCAGCATTTT.

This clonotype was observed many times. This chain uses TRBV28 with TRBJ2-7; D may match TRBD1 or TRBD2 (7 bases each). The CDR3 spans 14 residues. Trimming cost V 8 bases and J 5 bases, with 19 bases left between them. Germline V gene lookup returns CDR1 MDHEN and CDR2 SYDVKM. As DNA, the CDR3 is TGTGCCAGCGGACCATCCAGGGGGGGTGACGAGCAGTACTTC. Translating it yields CASGPSRGGDEQYF.

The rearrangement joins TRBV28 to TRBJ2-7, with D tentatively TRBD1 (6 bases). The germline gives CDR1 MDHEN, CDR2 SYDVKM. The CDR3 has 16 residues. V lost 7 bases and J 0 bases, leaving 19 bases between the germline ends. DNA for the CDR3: TGTGCCAGCATCAAGGACAGCTGGGGTTTCTCCTACGAGCAGTACTTC. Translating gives CASIKDSWGFSYEQYF.

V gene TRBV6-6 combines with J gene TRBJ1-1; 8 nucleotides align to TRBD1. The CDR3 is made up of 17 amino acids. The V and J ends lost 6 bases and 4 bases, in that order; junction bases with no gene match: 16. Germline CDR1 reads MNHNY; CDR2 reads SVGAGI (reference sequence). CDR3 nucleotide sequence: TGTGCCAGCAGACCTCAGGAGACAGGGGCGCTGGGCACTGAAGCTTTCTTT. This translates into CASRPQETGALGTEAFF.

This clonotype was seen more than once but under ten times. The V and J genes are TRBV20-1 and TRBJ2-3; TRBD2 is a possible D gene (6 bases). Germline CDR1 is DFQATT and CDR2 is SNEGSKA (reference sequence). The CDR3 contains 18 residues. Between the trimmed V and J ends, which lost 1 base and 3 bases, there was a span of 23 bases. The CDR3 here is CSARARGTQYGGTDTQYF. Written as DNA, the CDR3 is TGCAGTGCTAGAGCTCGCGGGACCCAATATGGGGGAACAGATACGCAGTATTTT.

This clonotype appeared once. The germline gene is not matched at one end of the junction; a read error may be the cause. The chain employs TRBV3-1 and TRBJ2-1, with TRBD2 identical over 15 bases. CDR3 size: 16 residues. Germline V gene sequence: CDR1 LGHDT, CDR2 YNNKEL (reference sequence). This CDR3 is CASSPGLAGGPGEQFF. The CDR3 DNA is TGTGCCAGTAGCCCAGGACTAGCGGGGGGGCCTGGTGAGCAGTTCTTC.